The T cell receptor (beta chain) under discussion was sequenced for a study of tumor-infiltrating lymphocytes in primary liver carcinoma. Study details: Samples returned roughly 3.5 to 8 million productive TCRbeta reads, a yield that was similar across tissue types. General study findings and limits: Pairs comparing tumor with adjacent tissue or blood overlapped less than pairs drawn from tumor regions.

In this sample, this clonotype turned up once. Its antigen remains unknown. Germline is not matched at one junction end, which may reflect a read error. The germline V gene encodes CDR1 LGHNT and CDR2 FRNRAP. This CDR3 has 13 amino acids. A primer matching the constant region was used to make TCR beta cDNA from approximately 500 ng of total RNA. It was through three nested multiplex PCR rounds of slightly modified ARM-PCR that TCR beta libraries arose. PCR rounds one and two used TRBV1-TRBV30 forward primers with a C-beta reverse primer for 9 to 10 cycles each. TCRdb called the multiplex PCR reads again in MiXCR, with one record for every CDR3 protein. The table has approximately 190,000 distinct CDR3 sequences, over 80% seen once; the top ten hold less than 20%. Total RNA and DNA came together from approximately 22-30 mg of bulk tissue without cell sorting.

The receptor was derived from a man between 35 and 55 years old with primary liver carcinoma and hepatitis B virus infection. The chain is built from TRBV12-5 and TRBJ2-7; D is unclear. The specimen was tumor tissue from primary liver carcinoma. The CDR3 loop is CASEWTGTYEQNF. CDR3 nucleotide sequence: TGTGCCAGTGAGTGGACCGGTACCTACGAGCAGAACTTC.